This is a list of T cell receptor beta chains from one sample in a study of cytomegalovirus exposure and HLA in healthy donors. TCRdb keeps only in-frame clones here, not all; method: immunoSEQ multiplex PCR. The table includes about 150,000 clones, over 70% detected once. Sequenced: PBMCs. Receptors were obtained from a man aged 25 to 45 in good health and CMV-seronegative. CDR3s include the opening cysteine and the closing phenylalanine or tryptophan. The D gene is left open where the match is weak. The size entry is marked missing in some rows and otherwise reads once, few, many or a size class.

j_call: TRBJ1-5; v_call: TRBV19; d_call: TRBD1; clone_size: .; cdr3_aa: CASSIDPGQGLYQPQHF; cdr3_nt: TGTGCCAGTAGTATAGACCCGGGACAGGGGCTCTATCAGCCCCAGCATTTT
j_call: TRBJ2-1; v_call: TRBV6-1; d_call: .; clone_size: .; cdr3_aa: CASSPQVWEQFF; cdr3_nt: TGTGCCAGCAGTCCACAGGTCTGGGAGCAGTTCTTC
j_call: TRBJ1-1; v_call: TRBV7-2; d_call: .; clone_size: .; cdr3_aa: CASSLYGPENTEAFF; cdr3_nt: TGTGCCAGCAGCTTGTATGGGCCGGAAAACACTGAAGCTTTCTTT
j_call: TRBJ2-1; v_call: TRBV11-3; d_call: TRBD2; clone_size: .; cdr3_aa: CASSQRTSGKNEQFF; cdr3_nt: TGTGCCAGCAGCCAGAGGACTAGCGGGAAGAATGAGCAGTTCTTC
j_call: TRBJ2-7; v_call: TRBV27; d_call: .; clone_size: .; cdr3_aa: CASSLSRRRSYEQYF; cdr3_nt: TGTGCCAGCAGTTTATCGAGGCGGCGGTCCTACGAGCAGTACTTC
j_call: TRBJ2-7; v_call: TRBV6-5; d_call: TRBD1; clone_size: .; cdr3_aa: CASSDRGNSYEQYF; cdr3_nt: TGTGCCAGCAGTGACAGGGGGAACTCCTACGAGCAGTACTTC
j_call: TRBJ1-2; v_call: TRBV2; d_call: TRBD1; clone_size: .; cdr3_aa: CASSAGQGGGYGDGYTF; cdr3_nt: TGTGCCAGCAGCGCCGGACAGGGGGGAGGATATGGCGATGGCTACACCTTC
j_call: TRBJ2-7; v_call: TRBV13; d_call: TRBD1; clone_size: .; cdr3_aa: CASSRGQGAYEQYF; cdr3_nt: TGTGCCAGCAGCAGGGGACAGGGAGCCTACGAGCAGTACTTC
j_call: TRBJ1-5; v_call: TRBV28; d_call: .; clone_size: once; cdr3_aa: CASSWGSNQPQHF; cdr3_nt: TGTGCCAGCAGTTGGGGCAGCAATCAGCCCCAGCATTTT
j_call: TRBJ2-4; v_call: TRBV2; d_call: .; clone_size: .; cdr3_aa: CASSEDLSQYF; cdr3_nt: TGTGCCAGCAGTGAAGACCTATCTCAGTACTTC
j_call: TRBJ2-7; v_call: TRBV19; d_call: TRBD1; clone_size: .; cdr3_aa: CASSSGTGLGEQYF; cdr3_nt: TGTGCCAGTAGTTCCGGGACAGGGTTGGGAGAGCAGTACTTC
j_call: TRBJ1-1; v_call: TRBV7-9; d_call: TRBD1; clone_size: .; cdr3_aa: CASSLKQGADTEAFF; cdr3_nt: TGTGCCAGCAGCTTAAAGCAGGGGGCTGACACTGAAGCTTTCTTT
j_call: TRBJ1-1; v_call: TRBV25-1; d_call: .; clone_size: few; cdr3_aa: CASSKTESLPEAFF; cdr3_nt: TGTGCCAGCAGCAAAACCGAGAGCTTACCTGAAGCTTTCTTT
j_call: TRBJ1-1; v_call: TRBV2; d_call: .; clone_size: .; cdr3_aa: CATRQETPEAFF; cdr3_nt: TGTGCCACCCGTCAGGAAACGCCTGAAGCTTTCTTT
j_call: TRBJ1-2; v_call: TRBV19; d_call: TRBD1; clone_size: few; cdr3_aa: CASSPTGGLSGYTF; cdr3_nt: TGTGCCAGTAGTCCGACAGGGGGCTTGAGTGGCTACACCTTC
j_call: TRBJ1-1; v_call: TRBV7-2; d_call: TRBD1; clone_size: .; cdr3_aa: CASSFLRDRGGMNTEAFF; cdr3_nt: TGTGCCAGCAGCTTCCTCCGGGACAGGGGGGGGATGAACACTGAAGCTTTCTTT
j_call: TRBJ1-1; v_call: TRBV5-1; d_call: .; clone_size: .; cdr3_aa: CASSSRGPNTEAFF; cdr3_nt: TGCGCCAGCAGCTCCAGAGGCCCCAACACTGAAGCTTTCTTT
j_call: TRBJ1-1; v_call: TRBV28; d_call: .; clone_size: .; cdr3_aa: CASSISQMNTEAFF; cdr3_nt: TGTGCCAGCAGTATCTCGCAGATGAACACTGAAGCTTTCTTT
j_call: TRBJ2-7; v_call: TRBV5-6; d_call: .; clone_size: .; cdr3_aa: CASSSRSEQYF; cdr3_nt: TGTGCCAGCAGCTCGAGGTCCGAGCAGTACTTC
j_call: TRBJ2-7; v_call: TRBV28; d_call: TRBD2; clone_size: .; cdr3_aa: CASSLTWGGTHEQYF; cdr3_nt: TGTGCCAGCAGCTTGACTTGGGGGGGGACTCACGAGCAGTACTTC
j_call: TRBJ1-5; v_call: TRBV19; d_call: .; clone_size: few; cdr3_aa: CASSTQQTGINQPQHF; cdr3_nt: TGTGCCAGTAGTACCCAACAGACAGGTATCAATCAGCCCCAGCATTTT
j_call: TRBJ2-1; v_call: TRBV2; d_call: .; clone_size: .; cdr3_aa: CASSESEAYNEQFF; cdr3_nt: TGTGCCAGCAGTGAATCTGAGGCCTACAATGAGCAGTTCTTC
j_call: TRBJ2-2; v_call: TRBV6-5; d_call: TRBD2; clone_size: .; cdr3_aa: CASSYSWAGGTGELFF; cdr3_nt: TGTGCCAGCAGTTACTCGTGGGCGGGAGGGACCGGGGAGCTGTTTTTT
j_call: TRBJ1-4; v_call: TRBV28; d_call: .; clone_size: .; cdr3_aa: CASSPNRVEGEKLFF; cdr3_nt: TGTGCCAGCAGCCCTAACAGGGTGGAAGGCGAAAAACTGTTTTTT
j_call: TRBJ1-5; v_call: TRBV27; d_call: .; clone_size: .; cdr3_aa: CASSWQSNQPQHF; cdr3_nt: TGTGCCAGCAGTTGGCAGTCCAATCAGCCCCAGCATTTT
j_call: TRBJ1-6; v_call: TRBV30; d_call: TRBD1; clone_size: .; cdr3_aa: CAWRKTGGRPLHF; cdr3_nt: TGTGCCTGGAGGAAGACAGGGGGCAGGCCCCTCCACTTT
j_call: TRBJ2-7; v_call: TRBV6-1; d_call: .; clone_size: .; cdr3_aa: CASRAARGRDEQYF; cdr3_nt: TGTGCCAGCAGAGCCGCTAGGGGTCGGGACGAGCAGTACTTC
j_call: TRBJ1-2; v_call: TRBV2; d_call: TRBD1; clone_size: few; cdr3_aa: CASSGTTGGWWGYTF; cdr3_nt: TGTGCCAGCAGTGGAACGACAGGGGGCTGGTGGGGCTACACCTTC
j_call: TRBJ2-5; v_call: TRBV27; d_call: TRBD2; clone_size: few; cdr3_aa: CASIPAGGLEGQYF; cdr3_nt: TGTGCCAGCATTCCAGCGGGAGGGCTGGAGGGCCAGTACTTC
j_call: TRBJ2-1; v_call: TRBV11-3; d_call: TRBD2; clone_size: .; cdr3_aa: CASSTRSGNSYNEQFF; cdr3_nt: TGTGCCAGCAGCACTAGAAGCGGGAACTCCTACAATGAGCAGTTCTTC
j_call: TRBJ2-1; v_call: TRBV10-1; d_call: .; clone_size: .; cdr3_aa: CASSETATSYNEQFF; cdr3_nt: TGCGCCAGCAGTGAAACAGCTACCTCCTACAATGAGCAGTTCTTC
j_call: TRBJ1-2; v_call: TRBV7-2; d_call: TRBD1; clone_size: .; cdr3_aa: CASSLQGVFGYTF; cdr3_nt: TGTGCCAGCAGCTTACAGGGGGTCTTTGGCTACACCTTC
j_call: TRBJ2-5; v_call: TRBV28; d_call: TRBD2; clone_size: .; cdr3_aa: CASSLISGTLGGETQYF; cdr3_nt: TGTGCCAGCAGTTTAATTAGCGGGACACTCGGGGGGGAGACCCAGTACTTC
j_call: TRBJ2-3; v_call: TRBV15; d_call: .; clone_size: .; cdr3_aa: CATSTTGGKGASGTRTDTQYF; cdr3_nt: TGTGCCACCAGCACGACAGGGGGGAAGGGGGCTAGCGGGACACGCACAGATACGCAGTATTTT
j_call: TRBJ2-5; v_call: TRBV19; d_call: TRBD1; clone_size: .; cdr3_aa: CASLRQGEETQYF; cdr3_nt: TGTGCCAGTCTTAGACAGGGGGAAGAGACCCAGTACTTC
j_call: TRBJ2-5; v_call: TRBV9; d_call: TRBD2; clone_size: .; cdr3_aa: CASSRGGEQTQYF; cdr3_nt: TGTGCCAGCAGCCGCGGGGGGGAACAGACCCAGTACTTC
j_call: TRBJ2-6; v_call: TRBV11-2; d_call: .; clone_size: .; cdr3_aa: CASSYGQSSSGANVLTF; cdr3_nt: TGTGCCAGCAGCTACGGACAAAGCTCCTCTGGGGCCAACGTCCTGACTTTC
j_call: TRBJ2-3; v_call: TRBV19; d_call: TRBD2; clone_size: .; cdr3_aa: CASSNERGPSTDTQYF; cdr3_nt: TGTGCCAGTAGTAATGAGCGGGGACCTAGCACAGATACGCAGTATTTT
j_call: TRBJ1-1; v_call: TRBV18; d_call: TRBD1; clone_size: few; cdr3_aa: CASSIGTGLGSTEAFF; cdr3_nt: TGTGCCAGCTCAATTGGGACAGGATTAGGGAGCACTGAAGCTTTCTTT
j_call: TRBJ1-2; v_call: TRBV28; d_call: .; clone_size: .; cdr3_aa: CASSFRRSYGYTF; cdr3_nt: TGTGCCAGCAGTTTTAGGCGGAGCTATGGCTACACCTTC
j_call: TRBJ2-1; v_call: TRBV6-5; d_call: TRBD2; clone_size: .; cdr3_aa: CASSYSPSGTYNEQFF; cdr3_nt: TGTGCCAGCAGTTACTCGCCTAGCGGGACCTACAATGAGCAGTTCTTC
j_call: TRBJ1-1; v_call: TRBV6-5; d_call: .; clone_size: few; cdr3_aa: CASSYNSYNTEAFF; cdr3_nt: TGTGCCAGCAGTTACAACAGTTACAACACTGAAGCTTTCTTT
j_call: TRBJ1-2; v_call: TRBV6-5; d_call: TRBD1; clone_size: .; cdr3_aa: CASSYRQGGDGYTF; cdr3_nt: TGTGCCAGCAGTTATCGACAGGGGGGCGATGGCTACACCTTC
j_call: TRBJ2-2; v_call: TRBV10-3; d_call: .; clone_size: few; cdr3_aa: CAISVSGPPGELFF; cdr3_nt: TGTGCCATCAGTGTCTCAGGGCCGCCCGGGGAGCTGTTTTTT
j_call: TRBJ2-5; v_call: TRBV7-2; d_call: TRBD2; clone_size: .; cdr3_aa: CASSPGTSQETQYF; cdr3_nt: TGTGCCAGCAGCCCGGGGACTAGTCAAGAGACCCAGTACTTC
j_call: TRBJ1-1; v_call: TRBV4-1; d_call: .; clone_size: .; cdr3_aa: CASSQGRNRGTEAFF; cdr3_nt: TGCGCCAGCAGCCAAGGGCGGAACCGGGGAACTGAAGCTTTCTTT
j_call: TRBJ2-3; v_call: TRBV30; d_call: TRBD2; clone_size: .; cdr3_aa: CAWTAGGTDTQYF; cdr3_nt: TGTGCCTGGACCGCGGGAGGGACAGATACGCAGTATTTT
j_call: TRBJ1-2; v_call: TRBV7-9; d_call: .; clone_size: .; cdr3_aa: CASIAPIGTSYGYTF; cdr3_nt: TGTGCCAGCATCGCTCCAATCGGGACATCGTATGGCTACACCTTC
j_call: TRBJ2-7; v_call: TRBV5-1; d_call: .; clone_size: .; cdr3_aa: CASSLDRVGPPDEQYF; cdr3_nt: TGCGCCAGCAGCTTGGACAGGGTGGGACCCCCTGACGAGCAGTACTTC
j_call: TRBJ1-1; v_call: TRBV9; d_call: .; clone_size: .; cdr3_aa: CASSARTASNTEAFF; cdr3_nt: TGTGCCAGCAGCGCCCGGACAGCTTCTAACACTGAAGCTTTCTTT
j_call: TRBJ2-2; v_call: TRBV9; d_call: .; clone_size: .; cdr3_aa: CASSVVPGVDTGELFF; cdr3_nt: TGTGCCAGCAGCGTCGTACCAGGGGTGGACACCGGGGAGCTGTTTTTT
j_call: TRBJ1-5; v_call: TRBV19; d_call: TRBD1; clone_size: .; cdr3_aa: CASPTGHNQPQHF; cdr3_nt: TGTGCCAGTCCGACAGGGCACAATCAGCCCCAGCATTTT
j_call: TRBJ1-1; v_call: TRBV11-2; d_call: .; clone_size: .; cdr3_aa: CASSQTPPRAFF; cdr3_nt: TGTGCCAGCAGCCAAACTCCGCCAAGAGCTTTCTTT
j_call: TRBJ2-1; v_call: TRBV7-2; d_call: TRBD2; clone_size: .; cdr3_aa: CASSRLAGGGGEQFF; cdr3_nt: TGTGCCAGCAGCCGTCTAGCGGGAGGGGGGGGTGAGCAGTTCTTC
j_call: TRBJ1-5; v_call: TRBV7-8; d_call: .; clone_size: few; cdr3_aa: CASSLGGRNGNQPQHF; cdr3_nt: TGTGCCAGCAGCTTAGGCGGGCGAAACGGCAATCAGCCCCAGCATTTT
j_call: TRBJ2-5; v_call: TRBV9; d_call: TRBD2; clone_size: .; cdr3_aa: CASSVAATLGGETQYF; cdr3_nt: TGTGCCAGCAGCGTCGCCGCGACTCTGGGGGGGGAGACCCAGTACTTC
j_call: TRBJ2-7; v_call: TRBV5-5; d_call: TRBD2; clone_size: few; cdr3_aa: CASAQREGEQYF; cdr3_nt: TGTGCCTCAGCCCAGAGGGAGGGCGAGCAGTACTTC